This entry lists 20 T cell receptor beta chains sequenced from one sample in a study of blood T cells in healthy people across ages. With a J-beta primer mix and a sample-barcoded 5' primer, a second PCR ran roughly 6 to 12 cycles. One entry per CDR3 protein, called by TCRdb with MiXCR from the 5' RACE reads. Here the sample spans about 1.8 million distinct CDR3 sequences, 49% being singletons. The source material was blood. The receptors shown here come from a woman between 40 and 55 years old in good health.

This clonotype was detected only a few times. V gene TRBV29-1 combines with J gene TRBJ2-1; 11 bases align to TRBD2. This CDR3 contains 15 residues. V was clipped by 7 bases and J by 9 bases; unmatched bases: 14. Germline-derived CDR1 and CDR2 are SQVTM and ANQGSEA. CDR3 residues: CSARGRLAGGSEQFF. Here the CDR3 DNA reads TGCAGCGCCCGTGGAAGGCTAGCGGGGGGAAGTGAGCAGTTCTTC.

This clonotype has a handful of counts. The rearrangement joins TRBV7-2 to TRBJ2-2; D is perhaps TRBD1 (6 bases). The CDR3 is made up of 15 amino acids. V was cut by 5 bases and J by 6 bases, with 16 bases left in between. Per germline, CDR1 SGHTA and CDR2 FQGNSA. The CDR3 bases are TGTGCCAGCAGCGCATACAGGGCATCGGCCGGGGAGCTGTTTTTT. This translates into CASSAYRASAGELFF.

This chain links TRBV6-5 with TRBJ2-3, with 7 bases matching TRBD2. V shed 0 bases, J shed 5 bases, and the junction held 14 bases outside the gene matches. Germline V CDR1 and CDR2: MNHEY, SVGAGI. This CDR3 has 18 amino acids. The CDR3 DNA reads TGTGCCAGCAGTTACTCGAGAATCGGCGGGGGACGTGGAGATACGCAGTATTTT. It encodes CASSYSRIGGGRGDTQYF.

This clonotype showed up just a few times. J is TRBJ2-3 and V is TRBV29-1; D not certain. The CDR3 is 13 residues long. Trimming pared 4 bases from V and 3 bases from J, leaving 11 bases between. CDR1 and CDR2 from the germline V gene are SQVTM and ANQGSEA. CDR3 coding DNA: TGCAGCGTTGCCCTGACCCGGACAGATACGCAGTATTTT. Amino acid sequence: CSVALTRTDTQYF.

This clonotype was found a few times. The rearrangement uses TRBV15 and TRBJ2-3, with TRBD1 matching 7 bases. With 2 bases clipped from V and 0 bases from J, the junction kept 5 bases outside the gene matches. This CDR3 has 16 amino acids. The germline V gene encodes CDR1 LNHNV and CDR2 YYDKDF (reference sequence). The CDR3 spells CATSRLPGGSTDTQYF. CDR3 sequence (DNA): TGTGCCACCAGCAGATTACCAGGGGGTAGCACAGATACGCAGTATTTT.

The chain has TRBV5-6 and TRBJ2-5; D might be TRBD1 (6 bases). The V gene lost 1 base and the J gene lost 5 bases, with 24 bases spanning the gap. The CDR3 runs 18 residues. Germline CDR1 SGHDT, CDR2 YYEEEE. CDR3 sequence (DNA): TGTGCCAGCAGCTTGTACTGGACAGTACGGGGTGGATGGGAGACCCAGTACTTC. The encoded protein is CASSLYWTVRGGWETQYF.

The chain recombines TRBV10-3 with TRBJ2-7; 8 bases fit TRBD2. Per germline, CDR1 ENHRY and CDR2 SYGVKD. The ends lost 6 bases at V and 2 bases at J; junction bases unmatched: 6. The length of the CDR3 is 14 residues. The CDR3 protein is CAIRSAGGTYEQYF. CDR3 DNA sequence: TGTGCCATCAGGAGCGCGGGGGGAACCTACGAGCAGTACTTC.

This clonotype has more than one count but fewer than ten. V usage is TRBV7-3 and J usage is TRBJ2-3, with TRBD1 matching 9 bases. The CDR3 is 15 residues long. The germline CDR1 and CDR2 sequences are SGHTA and FQGTGA. Germline trimming cut 4 bases from V and 4 bases from J; bases unmatched to any gene: 6. The CDR3 region is CASSSRDRVADTQYF. CDR3 in DNA: TGTGCCAGCAGCTCCCGGGACAGGGTTGCAGATACGCAGTATTTT. The full variable domain, in which reference TRBV7-3 and TRBJ2-3 provide the parts outside the CDR3, is GAGVSQTPSNKVTEKGKYVELRCDPISGHTALYWYRQSLGQGPEFLIYFQGTGAADDSGLPNDRFFAVRPEGSVSTLKIQRTERGDSAVYLCASSSRDRVADTQYFGPGTRLTVL.

This clonotype has just a few counts. This chain connects TRBV12-3 or TRBV12-4 to TRBJ1-4; 7 nucleotides match TRBD1. J lost 12 bases, V lost 6 bases, and 10 bases had no gene match. CDR3 length: 13 residues. CDR3 in DNA: TGTGCCAGCAGCTCTGACAGGGCCAGAGAACTGTTTTTT. Amino acid sequence: CASSSDRARELFF.

V and J are TRBV5-5 and TRBJ2-7; D uncertain. The V and J ends lost 4 bases and 3 bases respectively, with 14 bases between them. CDR3 length: 14 residues. Germline CDR1 and CDR2: SGHKS and YYEKEE (reference sequence). CDR3 coding DNA: TGTGCCAGCAGCCCCAGCAGTCTAAACTACGAGCAGTACTTC. The encoded protein is CASSPSSLNYEQYF. Looking up the rest from reference TRBV5-5 and TRBJ2-7 gives the full variable domain: DAGVTQSPTHLIKTRGQQVTLRCSPISGHKSVSWYQQVLGQGPQFIFQYYEKEERGRGNFPDRFSARQFPNYSSELNVNALLLGDSALYLCASSPSSLNYEQYFGPGTRLTVT.

The chain employs TRBV29-1 and TRBJ2-1; 12 nucleotides line up with TRBD2. V shed 4 bases and J 6 bases; nucleotides not matched to a gene: 4. The CDR3 runs to 14 residues. Germline loops: CDR1 SQVTM, CDR2 ANQGSEA. The CDR3 bases are TGCAGCGTTGCCCTAGCGGGGGGGCCCAATGAGCAGTTCTTC. This gives the protein CSVALAGGPNEQFF.

This chain uses TRBV20-1 with TRBJ2-2; no clear D gene. This CDR3 contains 13 residues. CDR1 is DFQATT and CDR2 is SNEGSKA in the germline V gene (reference sequence). Trimming took 5 bases from V and 3 from J, leaving 10 bases between them. The CDR3, as DNA: TGCAGTGCTCCTCAGCTTTACACCGGGGAGCTGTTTTTT. It specifies CSAPQLYTGELFF.

CDR3 amino acids: CASSYAVAAGGGYGYTF. CDR3 in DNA: TGTGCCAGCAGTTACGCGGTTGCGGCAGGGGGAGGATATGGCTACACCTTC. This chain links TRBV6-2 or TRBV6-3 with TRBJ1-2; 7 bases align to TRBD1. Germline assignment: CDR1 MNHEY and CDR2 SVGEGT. The CDR3 spans 17 residues. J was trimmed by 5 bases and V by 2 bases; bases with no gene match: 14.

This clonotype was detected a few times. The chain couples TRBV4-1 to TRBJ2-5, with 9 bases lining up with TRBD1. J gave up 1 base and V 0 bases, and 6 bases lay outside the gene matches. The CDR3 is 17 amino acids. Germline CDR1 reads MGHRA; CDR2 reads YSYEKL. CDR3 region: CASSQDLGTGPQETQYF. The CDR3, as DNA: TGCGCCAGCAGCCAAGATCTCGGGACAGGGCCCCAAGAGACCCAGTACTTC.

The chain employs TRBV4-3 and TRBJ2-4; TRBD1 matches at 9 bases. The CDR3 is 15 residues long. V dropped 3 bases and J dropped 13; count of bases not matched to a gene: 13. CDR1 and CDR2 (germline): LGHNA, YSLEER. CDR3 sequence reads: CASSQEGQGNWEQYF. The CDR3 nucleotides read TGCGCCAGCAGCCAGGAGGGACAGGGAAACTGGGAGCAGTACTTC.

V gene TRBV7-2 combines with J gene TRBJ2-2; TRBD2 agrees at 8 bases. J lost 4 bases, V lost 8 bases, and 9 bases had no gene match. The CDR3 extends over 15 amino acids. Looked up from germline, CDR1 is SGHTA and CDR2 is FQGNSA. The CDR3 is CASGPVLAGTGELFF. The CDR3 DNA follows: TGTGCCAGCGGCCCGGTGCTAGCGGGCACCGGGGAGCTGTTTTTT.

Many counts were recorded for this clonotype. This sequence joins TRBV5-1 and TRBJ2-5; either TRBD1 or TRBD2 may supply D (5 bases each). V was clipped by 1 base and J by 1 base, with 11 bases between them. CDR3 length: 15 residues. Germline V gene sequence: CDR1 SGHRS, CDR2 YFSETQ. The CDR3 region is CASSLSGTAQETQYF. CDR3 DNA: TGCGCCAGCAGCTTGAGTGGGACGGCCCAAGAGACCCAGTACTTC.

This clonotype showed up just once. The chain links TRBV5-1 to TRBJ2-1; TRBD2 matches at 7 bases. The trim removed 4 bases at V and 8 bases at J, leaving 9 bases unmatched. The CDR3 loop spans 14 amino acids. Germline lookup yields CDR1 SGHRS and CDR2 YFSETQ. The CDR3 sequence is CASSVEVTSDEQFF. The CDR3 region has the DNA TGCGCCAGCAGCGTGGAGGTTACTAGCGATGAGCAGTTCTTC.

As concerns this clonotype: The CDR3 does not end in the conserved phenylalanine or tryptophan, so this is likely a read error. The rearrangement uses TRBV29-1 and TRBJ2-1; D is undetermined. The CDR3 has 15 amino acids. From germline, CDR1 is SQVTM and CDR2 ANQGSEA. The V and J ends lost 6 bases and 1 base respectively, with 16 bases between them. The CDR3 DNA sequence: TGCAGCGTGGCCATAGTGTGGAAATCCTACAATGAGCAGTTCCTC. Translation: CSVAIVWKSYNEQFL.

The chain is built from TRBV3-1 and TRBJ1-1, with D maybe TRBD1 (5 bases). Germline V gives CDR1 LGHDT, CDR2 YNNKEL (reference sequence). CDR3 length: 13 residues. The germline V and J ends were trimmed by 2 bases and 3 bases, with 7 bases remaining between them. This CDR3 is CASSQWGDTEAFF. The CDR3 DNA is TGTGCCAGCAGCCAATGGGGGGACACTGAAGCTTTCTTT.